A selection of T cell receptor beta chains follows, all from one sample in a study of T cell responses to AZD1222 COVID-19 vaccine. Data came from immunoSEQ multiplex PCR; TCRdb stores just in-frame clones and leaves some out. This table has 150,000 to 200,000 clones, around 88% appearing once. The starting material was peripheral blood, obtained 28 days after the second AZD1222 dose. These receptors all stem from an adult who received the AZD1222 COVID-19 vaccine. The CDR3 runs from the conserved cysteine through the conserved F or W. A D gene is named only where the DNA matches it firmly. Size is stated for part of the rows, as once, few or many counts, or as a class when the clone is expanded.

>.|.|TRBV6-5|13|TRBJ2-7
CASSRPHSYEQYF
TGTGCCAGCAGTCGGCCCCACTCCTACGAGCAGTACTTC
>.|.|TRBV10-2|14|TRBJ2-3
CASIGGLSTDTQYF
TGCGCCAGCATCGGGGGCCTTAGCACAGATACGCAGTATTTT
>TRBD1|.|TRBV19|16|TRBJ2-2
CASSKGQGANTGELFF
TGTGCCAGTAGCAAGGGACAGGGCGCGAACACCGGGGAGCTGTTTTTT
>.|.|TRBV6-1|14|TRBJ1-6
CASSEVPGKRTLHF
TGTGCCAGCAGTGAAGTTCCGGGAAAACGAACCCTCCACTTT
>.|.|TRBV5-1|13|TRBJ1-4
CASSGSGNEKLFF
TGCGCCAGCAGTGGGAGCGGGAATGAAAAACTGTTTTTT
>.|.|TRBV3-1/TRBV3-2|14|TRBJ2-7
CASSLDRFSYEQYF
TGTGCCAGCAGTCTTGACAGGTTCTCCTACGAGCAGTACTTC
>.|.|TRBV30|12|TRBJ2-5
CAWSPGVETQYF
TGTGCCTGGAGTCCGGGGGTGGAGACCCAGTACTTC
>.|.|TRBV28|16|TRBJ1-3
CASSSRVKPSGNTIYF
TGTGCCAGCAGTTCCAGGGTCAAACCCTCTGGAAACACCATATATTTT
>TRBD2|.|TRBV7-3|16|TRBJ2-1
CASSPEAGGRWDEQFF
TGTGCCAGCAGCCCTGAAGCGGGGGGCCGTTGGGATGAGCAGTTCTTC
>.|.|TRBV7-7|13|TRBJ2-5
CASSLADRETQYF
TGTGCCAGCAGCTTGGCAGATCGAGAGACCCAGTACTTC
>TRBD2|.|TRBV7-9|13|TRBJ2-7
CASSASGGHEQYF
TGTGCCAGCAGTGCTAGCGGGGGCCACGAGCAGTACTTC
>.|.|TRBV5-1|15|TRBJ2-7
CASSLGARTLLEQYF
TGCGCCAGCAGCTTGGGAGCCAGGACACTTCTCGAGCAGTACTTC
>.|.|TRBV19|18|TRBJ1-6
CASSIAPDGSSYNSPLHF
TGTGCCAGTAGTATAGCCCCGGATGGTAGCTCCTATAATTCACCCCTCCACTTT
>TRBD1|.|TRBV28|14|TRBJ1-5
CASSPGQTGQPQHF
TGTGCCAGCAGCCCGGGACAGACAGGTCAGCCCCAGCATTTT
>TRBD2|.|TRBV9|14|TRBJ2-3
CASSARLAADTQYF
TGTGCCAGCAGCGCTAGACTAGCAGCGGATACGCAGTATTTT
>TRBD1|once|TRBV5-6|16|TRBJ2-3
CASSLAVGQGPDTQYF
TGTGCCAGCAGCTTGGCCGTGGGACAGGGGCCAGATACGCAGTATTTT
>.|.|TRBV5-1|16|TRBJ1-3
CASSLDTIGSGNTIYF
TGCGCCAGCAGCTTGGACACAATAGGCTCTGGAAACACCATATATTTT
>.|.|TRBV28|14|TRBJ2-1
CASSGGGAYNEQFF
TGTGCCAGCAGTGGAGGGGGCGCCTACAATGAGCAGTTCTTC
>.|.|TRBV10-1|16|TRBJ2-3
CASSRSMAEGTDTQYF
TGCGCCAGCAGTCGTAGCATGGCGGAGGGCACAGATACGCAGTATTTT
>TRBD1|few|TRBV10-3|16|TRBJ2-7
CAISVKTGTGFSEQYF
TGTGCCATCAGCGTGAAGACCGGGACAGGGTTCTCCGAGCAGTACTTC
>.|.|TRBV5-1|14|TRBJ1-2
CASSPPIGDYGYTF
TGCGCCAGCAGCCCACCGATAGGCGACTATGGCTACACCTTC
>.|.|TRBV5-5|13|TRBJ2-7
CASSPPGVDEQYF
TGTGCCAGCAGCCCCCCGGGAGTGGACGAGCAGTACTTC
>TRBD1|.|TRBV18|16|TRBJ2-1
CASSPPTGGNVNEQFF
TGTGCCAGCTCACCACCGACAGGGGGAAATGTCAATGAGCAGTTCTTC
>.|.|TRBV4-2|16|TRBJ1-5
CASSQVSSYSNQPQHF
TGTGCCAGCAGCCAAGTTTCCAGCTATAGCAATCAGCCCCAGCATTTT
>.|.|TRBV7-9|17|TRBJ1-5
CASSLGFPSGLNQPQHF
TGTGCCAGCAGCTTAGGTTTTCCGTCCGGGCTCAATCAGCCCCAGCATTTT
>TRBD1|.|TRBV5-1|15|TRBJ2-7
CASSSGQGAGYEQYF
TGCGCCAGCAGCTCCGGACAGGGGGCGGGGTACGAGCAGTACTTC
>.|.|TRBV7-2|14|TRBJ2-5
CASSLGGLLETQYF
TGTGCCAGCAGCTTAGGCGGACTTTTAGAGACCCAGTACTTC
>TRBD1|.|TRBV27|14|TRBJ2-5
CASSHGNRGETQYF
TGTGCCAGCTCCCATGGGAACAGGGGGGAGACCCAGTACTTC
>TRBD1|.|TRBV6-5|14|TRBJ1-2
CASSRTGTLGGYTF
TGTGCCAGCAGTAGGACAGGGACCCTAGGGGGCTACACCTTC
>TRBD1|.|TRBV5-8|16|TRBJ1-1
CASSRRTGAGNTEAFF
TGTGCCAGCAGCCGGAGGACAGGGGCCGGGAACACTGAAGCTTTCTTT
>TRBD1|.|TRBV7-2|15|TRBJ2-7
CASSLAGQGFYEQYF
TGTGCCAGCAGCTTAGCGGGACAGGGTTTCTACGAGCAGTACTTC
>TRBD2|few|TRBV29-1|12|TRBJ2-7
CSATSGLREQYF
TGCAGCGCGACTAGCGGGTTACGAGAGCAGTACTTC
>TRBD1|.|TRBV5-4|15|TRBJ1-2
CASSLGGTGGDGYTF
TGTGCCAGCAGCTTGGGTGGGACAGGTGGGGATGGCTACACCTTC
>.|.|TRBV29-1|13|TRBJ2-5
CSVVGRGIETQYF
TGCAGCGTTGTTGGCAGGGGTATCGAGACCCAGTACTTC
>TRBD1|.|TRBV30|13|TRBJ1-2
CAWSTGTGKGYTF
TGTGCCTGGAGTACCGGGACAGGGAAAGGCTACACCTTC
>TRBD2|.|TRBV5-1|15|TRBJ2-5
CASSSLAGGRETQYF
TGCGCCAGCAGCTCACTAGCGGGGGGACGGGAGACCCAGTACTTC
>TRBD2|.|TRBV3-1/TRBV3-2|16|TRBJ2-3
CASSQDELAVSNTQYF
TGTGCCAGCAGCCAAGATGAACTAGCGGTGTCTAATACGCAGTATTTT
>TRBD1|.|TRBV18|15|TRBJ1-1
CASSSTGGGSTEAFF
TGTGCCAGCTCATCGACAGGGGGCGGGAGCACTGAAGCTTTCTTT
>TRBD1|.|TRBV3-1/TRBV3-2|15|TRBJ1-2
CASSTRTGWGGGYTF
TGTGCCAGCAGCACCCGGACAGGGTGGGGTGGTGGCTACACCTTC
>.|.|TRBV24-1|16|TRBJ2-5
CATSDRNRDKQETQYF
TGTGCCACCAGTGACCGAAACCGGGACAAGCAAGAGACCCAGTACTTC
>TRBD1|.|TRBV7-2|16|TRBJ2-3
CASSLMGQGATDTQYF
TGTGCCAGCAGCCTGATGGGACAGGGGGCGACAGATACGCAGTATTTT
>.|.|TRBV6-5|13|TRBJ2-3
CASGDVAKDTQYF
TGTGCCAGCGGAGACGTCGCCAAAGATACGCAGTATTTT
>.|.|TRBV30|12|TRBJ1-1
CAWTRSNTEAFF
TGTGCCTGGACCCGGTCGAACACTGAAGCTTTCTTT
>.|.|TRBV11-2|15|TRBJ1-3
CASSPVSSSGNTIYF
TGTGCCAGCAGCCCGGTGTCAAGCTCTGGAAACACCATATATTTT
>TRBD1|.|TRBV20-1|14|TRBJ1-3
CSASRTGSGNTIYF
TGCAGTGCTAGTAGGACAGGGTCTGGAAACACCATATATTTT
>.|.|TRBV5-6|13|TRBJ2-4
CASSRRGKNIQYF
TGTGCCAGCAGCCGCAGGGGAAAAAACATTCAGTACTTC
>.|.|TRBV7-2|13|TRBJ2-7
CASTRRGKYEQYF
TGTGCCAGCACGCGTAGGGGGAAGTACGAGCAGTACTTC
>.|once|TRBV5-4|16|TRBJ2-2
CASSSGRLRDTGELFF
TGTGCCAGCAGCTCTGGGAGACTCCGGGACACCGGGGAGCTGTTTTTT
>TRBD2|.|TRBV2|15|TRBJ2-3
CASSRLAGGLDTQYF
TGTGCCAGCAGCCGACTAGCGGGGGGGCTAGATACGCAGTATTTT
>.|few|TRBV3-1/TRBV3-2|17|TRBJ1-6
CASSQGMGFRRPSPLHF
TGTGCCAGCAGCCAAGGAATGGGGTTTCGACGTCCATCACCCCTCCACTTT
>TRBD1|.|TRBV4-1|16|TRBJ1-1
CASSRLDRGRDTEAFF
TGCGCCAGCAGCCGCCTGGACAGGGGGCGAGACACTGAAGCTTTCTTT
>.|.|TRBV28|11|TRBJ1-2
CATRGSFGYTF
TGTGCCACCCGGGGTTCGTTTGGCTACACCTTC
>.|.|TRBV30|13|TRBJ1-5
CAWSTGGGQPQHF
TGTGCCTGGAGTACCGGGGGAGGACAGCCCCAGCATTTT
>.|.|TRBV6-1|12|TRBJ1-6
CASSEVLTPLHF
TGTGCCAGCAGTGAAGTTCTGACACCCCTCCACTTT
>.|.|TRBV9|16|TRBJ2-2
CASSVASRSNTGELFF
TGTGCCAGCAGCGTAGCCTCCAGATCGAACACCGGGGAGCTGTTTTTT
>.|.|TRBV7-8|13|TRBJ1-2
CASSPPGLYGYTF
TGTGCCAGCAGCCCCCCTGGCCTCTATGGCTACACCTTC
>TRBD1|.|TRBV6-5|12|TRBJ1-2
CASRDRVYGYTF
TGTGCCAGCAGAGACAGGGTCTATGGCTACACCTTC
>.|.|TRBV6-1|16|TRBJ2-7
CASSERFTGFSYEQYF
TGTGCCAGCAGTGAAAGGTTTACAGGGTTCTCCTACGAGCAGTACTTC
>TRBD1|.|TRBV6-5|16|TRBJ1-6
CASSYSGQGDNSPLHF
TGTGCCAGCAGTTACTCGGGACAGGGGGATAATTCACCCCTCCACTTT